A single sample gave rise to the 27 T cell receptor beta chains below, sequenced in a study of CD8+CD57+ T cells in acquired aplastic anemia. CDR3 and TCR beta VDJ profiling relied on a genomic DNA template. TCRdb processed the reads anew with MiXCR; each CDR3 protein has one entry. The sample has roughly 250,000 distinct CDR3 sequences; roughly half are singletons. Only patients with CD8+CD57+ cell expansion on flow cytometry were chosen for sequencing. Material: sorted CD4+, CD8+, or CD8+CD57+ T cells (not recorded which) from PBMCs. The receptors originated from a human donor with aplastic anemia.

CDR3 bases: TGTGCCAGCAGCTTAGGCGGATATGAAGCTTTCTTT. Translation: CASSLGGYEAFF. The chain carries TRBV7-2 and TRBJ1-1; D gene uncertain. Germline values: CDR1 SGHTA, CDR2 FQGNSA. This CDR3 comprises 12 residues. Trimming cost V 1 base and J 7 bases, with 7 bases left between them.

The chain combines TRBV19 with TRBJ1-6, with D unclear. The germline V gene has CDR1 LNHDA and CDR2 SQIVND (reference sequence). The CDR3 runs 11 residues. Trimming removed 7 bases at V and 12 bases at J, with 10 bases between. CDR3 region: CASKEHLPLHF. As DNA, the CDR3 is TGTGCCAGTAAGGAACATTTACCCCTCCACTTT.

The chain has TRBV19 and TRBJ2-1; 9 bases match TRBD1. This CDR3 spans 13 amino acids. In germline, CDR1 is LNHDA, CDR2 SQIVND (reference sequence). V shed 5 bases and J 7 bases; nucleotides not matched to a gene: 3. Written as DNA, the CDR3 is TGTGCCAGTAGTCCAGGACAGGGGAATGAGCAGTTCTTC. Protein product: CASSPGQGNEQFF.

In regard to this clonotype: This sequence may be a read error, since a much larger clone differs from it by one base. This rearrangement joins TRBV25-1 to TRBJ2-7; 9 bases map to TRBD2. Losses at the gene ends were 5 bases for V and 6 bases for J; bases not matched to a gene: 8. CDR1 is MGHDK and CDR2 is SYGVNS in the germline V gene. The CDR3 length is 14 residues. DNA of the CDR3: TGTGCCAGCAGTATAGCCGGGACTAGCATCGAGCAGTACTTC. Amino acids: CASSIAGTSIEQYF.

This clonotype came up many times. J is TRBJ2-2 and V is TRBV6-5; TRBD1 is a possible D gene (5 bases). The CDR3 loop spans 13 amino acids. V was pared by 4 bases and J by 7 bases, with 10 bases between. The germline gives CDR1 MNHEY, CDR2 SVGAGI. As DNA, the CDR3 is TGTGCCAGCAGTTTCAGGGAACACGGGGAGCTGTTTTTT. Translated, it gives CASSFREHGELFF.

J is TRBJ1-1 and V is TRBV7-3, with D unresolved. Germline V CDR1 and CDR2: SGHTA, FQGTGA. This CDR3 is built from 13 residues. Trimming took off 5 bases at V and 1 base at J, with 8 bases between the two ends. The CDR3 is CASSQNRNTEAFF. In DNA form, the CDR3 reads TGTGCCAGCAGCCAAAATAGGAACACTGAAGCTTTCTTT.

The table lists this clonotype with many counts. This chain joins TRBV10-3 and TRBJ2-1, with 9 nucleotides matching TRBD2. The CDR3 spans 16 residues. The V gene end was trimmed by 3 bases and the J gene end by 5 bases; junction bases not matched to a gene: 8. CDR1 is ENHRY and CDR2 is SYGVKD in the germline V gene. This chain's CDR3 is CAISERSSGIDNEQFF. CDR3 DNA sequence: TGTGCCATCAGTGAAAGGTCTAGCGGGATCGACAATGAGCAGTTCTTC.

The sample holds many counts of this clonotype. Here the CDR3 reads CSASPPGTSRDYNEQFF. CDR3 DNA: TGCAGTGCTAGTCCCCCCGGGACTAGCAGAGACTACAATGAGCAGTTCTTC. The rearrangement links TRBV20-1 to TRBJ2-1; 9 bases fit TRBD2. V gave up 3 bases and J gave up 3 bases; unmatched junction bases: 12. CDR1 is DFQATT, CDR2 SNEGSKA, per germline (reference sequence). The CDR3 has 17 amino acids.

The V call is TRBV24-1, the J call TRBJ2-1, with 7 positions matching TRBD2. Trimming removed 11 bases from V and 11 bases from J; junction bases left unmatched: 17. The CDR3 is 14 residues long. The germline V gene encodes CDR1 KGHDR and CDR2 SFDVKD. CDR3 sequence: CASYSELANYKQFF. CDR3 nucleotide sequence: TGTGCCAGCTACTCGGAACTAGCGAACTATAAGCAGTTCTTC.

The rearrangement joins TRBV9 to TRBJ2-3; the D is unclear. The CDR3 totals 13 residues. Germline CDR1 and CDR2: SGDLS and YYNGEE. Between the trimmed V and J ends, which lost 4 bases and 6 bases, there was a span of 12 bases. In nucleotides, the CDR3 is TGTGCCAGCAGCATATCCGAAGGCGATACGCAGTATTTT. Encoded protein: CASSISEGDTQYF.

The CDR3 nucleotides read TGTGCCACCAGTGATTACCGGTCGGGAGAGACCCAGTACTTC. Amino acid sequence: CATSDYRSGETQYF. V usage is TRBV24-1 and J usage is TRBJ2-5; D remains unclear. V dropped 2 bases and J dropped 4 bases, with 10 bases sitting between them. The CDR3 has 14 amino acids. CDR1 KGHDR and CDR2 SFDVKD come from the germline V gene.

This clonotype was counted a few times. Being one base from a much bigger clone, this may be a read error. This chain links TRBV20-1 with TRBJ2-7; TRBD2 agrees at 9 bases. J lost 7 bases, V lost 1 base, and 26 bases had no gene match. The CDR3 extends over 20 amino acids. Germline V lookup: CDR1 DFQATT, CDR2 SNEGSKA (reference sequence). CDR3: CSARGIASGTTDGTYNEQYF. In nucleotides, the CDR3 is TGCAGTGCTAGAGGAATCGCTAGCGGGACGACGGACGGGACCTACAATGAGCAGTACTTC.

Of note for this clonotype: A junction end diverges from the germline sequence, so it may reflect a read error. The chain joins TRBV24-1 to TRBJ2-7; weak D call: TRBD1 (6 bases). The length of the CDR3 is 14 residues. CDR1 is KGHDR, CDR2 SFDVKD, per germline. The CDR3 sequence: CAASDSGDSYEQYF. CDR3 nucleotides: TGTGCCGCCAGTGATTCAGGGGACTCCTACGAGCAGTACTTC.

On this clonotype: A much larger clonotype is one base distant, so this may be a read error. The CDR3 reads CASSGVWGAWLSGANVLTF. The CDR3 nucleotides are TGTGCCAGCAGTGGAGTCTGGGGGGCTTGGCTTAGTGGGGCCAACGTCCTGACTTTC. V usage is TRBV6-9 and J usage is TRBJ2-6; TRBD1 or TRBD2 may be the D gene (6 bases each). This CDR3 contains 19 residues. Germline values: CDR1 MNHGY, CDR2 SVAAGI. Trimming cost V 5 bases and J 3 bases, with 23 bases left between them.

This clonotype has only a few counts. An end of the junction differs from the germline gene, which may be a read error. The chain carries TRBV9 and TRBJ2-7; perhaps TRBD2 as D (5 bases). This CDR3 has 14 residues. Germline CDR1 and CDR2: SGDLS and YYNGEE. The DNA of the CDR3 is TGTGCCAGCAGCTTTGCCGGGGTATCCTACGAGCAGTCCTTC. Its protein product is CASSFAGVSYEQSF. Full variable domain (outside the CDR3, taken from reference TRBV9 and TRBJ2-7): DSGVTQTPKHLITATGQRVTLRCSPRSGDLSVYWYQQSLDQGLQFLIQYYNGEERAKGNILERFSAQQFPDLHSELNLSSLELGDSALYFCASSFAGVSYEQSFGPGTRLTVT.

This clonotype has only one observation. The CDR3 loop reads CSARDLGDRETEAFF. For the CDR3, the DNA is TGCAGTGCTAGAGATCTAGGGGACAGGGAGACTGAAGCTTTCTTT. The genes are TRBV20-1 and TRBJ1-1; 9 bases map to TRBD1. Per the germline V gene, CDR1 is DFQATT and CDR2 is SNEGSKA (reference sequence). The CDR3 is 15 residues long. With V trimmed by 0 bases and J by 5 bases, 7 bases remained unmatched.

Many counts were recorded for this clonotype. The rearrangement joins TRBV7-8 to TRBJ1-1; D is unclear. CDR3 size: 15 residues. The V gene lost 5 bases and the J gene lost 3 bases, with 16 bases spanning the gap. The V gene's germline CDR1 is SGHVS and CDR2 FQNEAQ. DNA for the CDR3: TGTGCCAGCAGCCCGGAACAGATCGAGGACACTGAAGCTTTCTTT. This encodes CASSPEQIEDTEAFF.

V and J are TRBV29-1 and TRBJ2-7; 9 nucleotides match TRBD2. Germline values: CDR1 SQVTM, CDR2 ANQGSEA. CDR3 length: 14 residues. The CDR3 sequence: CSATWTAGGYEQYF. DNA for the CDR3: TGCAGTGCTACTTGGACAGCGGGAGGATACGAGCAGTACTTC.

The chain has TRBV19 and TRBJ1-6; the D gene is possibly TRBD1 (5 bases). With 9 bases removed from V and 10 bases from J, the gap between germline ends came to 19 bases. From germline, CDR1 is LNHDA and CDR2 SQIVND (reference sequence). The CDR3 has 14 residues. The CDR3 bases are TGTGCCAGCAGCTTAGGAGGGGACGGGTCACCCCTCCACTTT. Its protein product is CASSLGGDGSPLHF.

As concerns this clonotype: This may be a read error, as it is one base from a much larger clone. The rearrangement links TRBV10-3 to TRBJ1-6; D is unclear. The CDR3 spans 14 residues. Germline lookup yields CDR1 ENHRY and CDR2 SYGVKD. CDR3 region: CASSDSGDNLPLHF. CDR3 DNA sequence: TGTGCCAGCAGTGATTCAGGAGATAATTTACCCCTCCACTTT.

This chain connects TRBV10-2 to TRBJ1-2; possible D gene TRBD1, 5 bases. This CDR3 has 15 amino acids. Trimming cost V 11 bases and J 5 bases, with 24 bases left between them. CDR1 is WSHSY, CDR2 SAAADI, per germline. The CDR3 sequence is CAGTNDGGGSYGYTF. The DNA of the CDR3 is TGCGCCGGCACGAATGACGGGGGGGGATCTTATGGCTACACCTTC.

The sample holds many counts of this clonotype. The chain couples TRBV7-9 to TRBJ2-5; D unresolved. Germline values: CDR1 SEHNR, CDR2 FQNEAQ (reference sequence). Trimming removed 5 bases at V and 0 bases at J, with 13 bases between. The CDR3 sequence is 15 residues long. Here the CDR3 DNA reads TGTGCCAGCAGCGATTACGTGATGTACCAAGAGACCCAGTACTTC. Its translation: CASSDYVMYQETQYF.

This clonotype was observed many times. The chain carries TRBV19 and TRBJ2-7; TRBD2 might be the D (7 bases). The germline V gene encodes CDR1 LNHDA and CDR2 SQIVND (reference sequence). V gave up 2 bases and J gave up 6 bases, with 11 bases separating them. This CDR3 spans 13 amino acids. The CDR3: CASSIRGGIEQYF. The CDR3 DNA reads TGTGCCAGTAGTATAAGGGGGGGTATCGAGCAGTACTTC.

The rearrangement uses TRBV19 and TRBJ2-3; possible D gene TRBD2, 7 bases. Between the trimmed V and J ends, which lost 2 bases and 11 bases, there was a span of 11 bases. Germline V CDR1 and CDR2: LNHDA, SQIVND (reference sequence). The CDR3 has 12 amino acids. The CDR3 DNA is TGTGCCAGTAGTATAAGGGGGGGGGAGCAGTATTTT. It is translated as CASSIRGGEQYF.

CDR3 sequence reads: CASSLTTTSGGKANYGYTF. The CDR3 nucleotides read TGTGCCAGCAGCTTAACCACTACTAGCGGGGGAAAAGCTAACTATGGCTACACCTTC. The chain uses TRBV7-3 and TRBJ1-2; D possibly corresponds to TRBD1 (5 bases). Looked up from germline, CDR1 is SGHTA and CDR2 is FQGTGA. The CDR3 sequence is 19 residues long. The V gene lost 0 bases and the J gene lost 0 bases, with 20 bases spanning the gap.

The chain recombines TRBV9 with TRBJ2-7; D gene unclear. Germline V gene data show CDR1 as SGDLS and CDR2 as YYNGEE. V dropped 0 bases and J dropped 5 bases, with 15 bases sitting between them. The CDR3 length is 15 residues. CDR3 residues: CASSVGIGTLNEQYF. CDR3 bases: TGTGCCAGCAGCGTAGGGATCGGAACCCTTAACGAGCAGTACTTC.

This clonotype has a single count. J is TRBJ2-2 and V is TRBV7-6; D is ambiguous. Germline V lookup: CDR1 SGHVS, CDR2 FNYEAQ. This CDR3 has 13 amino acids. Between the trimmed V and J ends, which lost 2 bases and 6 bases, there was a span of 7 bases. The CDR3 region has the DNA TGTGCCAGCAGCTTATACGGTCCCGGGGAGCTGTTTTTT. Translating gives CASSLYGPGELFF.